A few counts support the clone carrying this TCR beta chain. Its antigen remains unknown. This sample is drawn from a study of post-analysis software for immune sequencing data. The overall study: Included among the disease courses, which were recorded for the cohort, were relapsing-remitting, secondary progressive and progressive-relapsing multiple sclerosis.

Study conclusions and caveats: Four or five TRBV segments were more frequent in patients than controls; TRBV5-6, TRBV5-1 and TRBV20-1 belonged to this group. Samples from a shared batch, those prepared together, strongly co-clustered by F measure. The normalized Chao1 diversity of multiple sclerosis patients was significantly lower than that of controls.

Tagging with unique molecular identifiers was a feature of the TCR beta cDNA libraries. MiXCR, applied by TCRdb to the PCR reads, yields one record per CDR3 protein. Counted here are hundreds of thousands of distinct CDR3 sequences, roughly 46% occurring once; the ten biggest clones make up about 1.8%. Trimming shortened V by 1 base and J by 8 bases, and 9 bases separated the two germline ends. The CDR3 is 13 amino acids. What was sequenced was blood. The TCR comes from a girl aged 10 to 17 with multiple sclerosis. The V call is TRBV12-3 or TRBV12-4, the J call TRBJ2-1; D is uncertain. This CDR3 reads CASSLGSIDEQFF. As DNA, the CDR3 is TGTGCCAGCAGTTTAGGTAGTATCGATGAGCAGTTCTTC.